This T cell receptor (beta chain) was identified during a study of T cell repertoires in cytomegalovirus infection (dated by TCRdb to 2018 to 2020). Looking at the study overall: Recently identified HLA-C-restricted CMV epitopes, whose presentation resists viral immunomodulation, were targeted by peptide stimulations together with well-studied HLA-B-restricted epitopes. The HLA type of each donor mattered for the analysis, because public TCR beta signatures pointed to carriage of CMV infection along with the matching HLA type.

The paper as a whole reports these results and caveats: Carriers of CMV infection plus the relevant HLA type were discriminated by the cumulative frequency of public TCR beta family members in the study cohort and in an independent approximately 400-donor cohort. The ex vivo response was dominated by HLA-C-restricted CMV-specific TCR beta clonotypes, and the single most frequent clonotype in two of eight donors was supplied by these HLA-C-restricted clonotypes.

Explained via the paper, the treatment or condition label denotes: in vitro stimulation with specific CMV peptide epitopes to enrich CMV-specific T cells. Concerning this clonotype: Its cognate antigen has yet to be identified. There are no base qualities to consult, and no much larger clone falls within one base.

Spanning cysteine to phenylalanine, the CDR3 consists of 16 amino acids. The sequence is cut down to CDR3 DNA, 48 bases in frame from base 1. From the germline V gene, CDR1 is ENHRY and CDR2 is SYGVKD. V was cut back by 0 bases and J by 0 bases, leaving a gap of 9 bases between them. The reads were generated on an Illumina HiSeq 1500. TCRdb's own reprocessing of the public reads used fastp at Q25 and MiXCR and kept productive beta chains. Each CDR3 protein appears once, grouped with its most common genes and DNA. This sample is represented by roughly 920,000 distinct CDR3 sequences; roughly 30% of them were singletons. Jointly, the top ten make up under 15% of the sample.

The receptor was isolated from a human donor in good health (CMV status not recorded). Some clones in this sample may be carry-over from other donors' samples. This specimen was cultured CD8+ T cells from PBMCs, taken from culture after CMV antigen stimulation. The receptor chain draws on TRBV10-3 and TRBJ2-1; no D gene is confidently identified. The CDR3 protein is CAISESGQVSYNEQFF. In nucleotides, the sequence is TGTGCCATCAGTGAGTCTGGGCAGGTCTCCTACAATGAGCAGTTCTTC.